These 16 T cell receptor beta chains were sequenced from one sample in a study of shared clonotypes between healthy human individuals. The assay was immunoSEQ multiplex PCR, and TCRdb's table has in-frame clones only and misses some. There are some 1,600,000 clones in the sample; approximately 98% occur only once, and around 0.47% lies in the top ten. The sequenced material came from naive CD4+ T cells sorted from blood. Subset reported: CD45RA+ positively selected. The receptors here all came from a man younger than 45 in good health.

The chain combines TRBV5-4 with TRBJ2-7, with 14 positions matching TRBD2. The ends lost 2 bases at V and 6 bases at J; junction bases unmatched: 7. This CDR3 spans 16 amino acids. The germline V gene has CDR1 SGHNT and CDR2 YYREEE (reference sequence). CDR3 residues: CASSFGTSGSNGEQYF. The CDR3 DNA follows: TGTGCCAGCAGCTTTGGGACTAGCGGGAGCAATGGCGAGCAGTACTTC.

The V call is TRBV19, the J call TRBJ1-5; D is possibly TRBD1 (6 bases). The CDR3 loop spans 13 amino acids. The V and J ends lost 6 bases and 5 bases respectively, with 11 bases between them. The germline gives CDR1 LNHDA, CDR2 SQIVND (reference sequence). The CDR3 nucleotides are TGTGCCAGTAGAGAAACAGGGTATCAGCCCCAGCATTTT. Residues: CASRETGYQPQHF.

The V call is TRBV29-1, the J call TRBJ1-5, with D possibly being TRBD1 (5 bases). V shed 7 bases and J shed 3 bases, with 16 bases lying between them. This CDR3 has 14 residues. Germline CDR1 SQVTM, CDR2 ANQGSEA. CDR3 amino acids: CSAVEGTANQPQHF. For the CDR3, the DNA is TGCAGCGCTGTCGAGGGGACGGCCAATCAGCCCCAGCATTTT.

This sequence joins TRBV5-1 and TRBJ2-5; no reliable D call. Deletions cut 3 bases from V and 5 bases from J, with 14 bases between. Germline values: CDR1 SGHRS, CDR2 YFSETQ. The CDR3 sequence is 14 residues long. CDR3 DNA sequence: TGCGCCAGCAGCTCAATACTACAAGCGGAGACCCAGTACTTC. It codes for CASSSILQAETQYF.

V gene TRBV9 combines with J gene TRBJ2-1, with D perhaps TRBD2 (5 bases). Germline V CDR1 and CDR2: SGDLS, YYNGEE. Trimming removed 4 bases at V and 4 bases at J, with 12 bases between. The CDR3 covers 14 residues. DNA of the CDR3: TGTGCCAGCAGCCTACTAAGCGGTTACAATGAGCAGTTCTTC. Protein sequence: CASSLLSGYNEQFF.

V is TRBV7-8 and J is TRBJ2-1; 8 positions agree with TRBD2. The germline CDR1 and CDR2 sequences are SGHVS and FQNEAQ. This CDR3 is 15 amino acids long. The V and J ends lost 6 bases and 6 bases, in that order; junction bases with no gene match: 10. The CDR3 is CASRWGLDGANEQFF. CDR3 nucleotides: TGTGCCAGCAGATGGGGACTAGATGGGGCCAATGAGCAGTTCTTC.

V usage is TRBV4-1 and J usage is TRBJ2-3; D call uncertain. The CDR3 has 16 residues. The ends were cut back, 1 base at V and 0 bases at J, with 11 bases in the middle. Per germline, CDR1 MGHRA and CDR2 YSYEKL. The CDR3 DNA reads TGCGCCAGCAGCCAAGGAACTCGCGCCAGCACAGATACGCAGTATTTT. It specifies CASSQGTRASTDTQYF.

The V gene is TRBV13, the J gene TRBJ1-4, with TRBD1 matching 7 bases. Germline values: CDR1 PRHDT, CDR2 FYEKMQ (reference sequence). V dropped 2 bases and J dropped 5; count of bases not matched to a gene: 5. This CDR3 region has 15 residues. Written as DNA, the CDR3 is TGTGCCAGCAGCTTAAGGGAGACAGGGAATGAAAAACTGTTTTTT. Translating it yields CASSLRETGNEKLFF. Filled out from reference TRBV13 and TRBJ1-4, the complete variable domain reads AAGVIQSPRHLIKEKRETATLKCYPIPRHDTVYWYQQGPGQDPQFLISFYEKMQSDKGSIPDRFSAQQFSDYHSELNMSSLELGDSALYFCASSLRETGNEKLFFGSGTQLSVL.

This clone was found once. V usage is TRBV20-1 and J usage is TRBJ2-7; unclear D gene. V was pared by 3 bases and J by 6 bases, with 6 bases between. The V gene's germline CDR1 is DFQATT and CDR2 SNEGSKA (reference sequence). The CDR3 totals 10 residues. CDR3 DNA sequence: TGCAGTGCTAGTAGTGTCGAGCAGTACTTC. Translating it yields CSASSVEQYF.

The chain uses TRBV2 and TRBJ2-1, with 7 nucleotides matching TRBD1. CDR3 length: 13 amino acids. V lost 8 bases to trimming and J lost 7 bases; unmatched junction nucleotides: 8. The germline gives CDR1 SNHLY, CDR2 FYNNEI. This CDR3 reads CASSGTDQNEQFF. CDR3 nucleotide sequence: TGTGCCAGCTCCGGGACAGACCAAAATGAGCAGTTCTTC.

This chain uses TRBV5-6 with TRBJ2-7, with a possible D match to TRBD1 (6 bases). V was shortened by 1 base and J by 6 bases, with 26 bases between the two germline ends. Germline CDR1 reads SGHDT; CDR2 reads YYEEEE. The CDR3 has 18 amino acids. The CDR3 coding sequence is TGTGCCAGCAGCTTGCGGTCAGGGGATGGTGCCCTTCTCTCCGAGCAGTACTTC. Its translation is CASSLRSGDGALLSEQYF.

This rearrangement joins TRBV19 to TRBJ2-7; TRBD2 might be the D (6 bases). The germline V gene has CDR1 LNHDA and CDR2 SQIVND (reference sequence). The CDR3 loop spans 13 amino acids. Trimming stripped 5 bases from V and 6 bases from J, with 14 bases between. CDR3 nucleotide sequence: TGTGCCAGTAGTTCCCTCGGGGGAGGCGAGCAGTACTTC. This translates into CASSSLGGGEQYF.

CDR3 DNA: TGTGCCAGCAGCCAAGTTGGGGCGCAGGGACTAGCGGGAGGGCCGGGTGAGCAGTTCTTC. Translation gives CASSQVGAQGLAGGPGEQFF. This chain uses TRBV14 with TRBJ2-1; TRBD2 matches at 16 bases. Germline loops: CDR1 SGHDN, CDR2 FVKESK. Trimming at V came to 1 base and at J to 9 bases, leaving 15 bases not matched to a gene. This CDR3 spans 20 amino acids.

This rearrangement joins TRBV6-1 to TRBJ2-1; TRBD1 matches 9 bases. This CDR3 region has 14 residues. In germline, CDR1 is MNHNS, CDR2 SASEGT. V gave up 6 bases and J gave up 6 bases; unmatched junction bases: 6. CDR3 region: CASRRRDRVNEQFF. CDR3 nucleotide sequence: TGTGCCAGCAGGCGCCGGGACAGGGTCAATGAGCAGTTCTTC.

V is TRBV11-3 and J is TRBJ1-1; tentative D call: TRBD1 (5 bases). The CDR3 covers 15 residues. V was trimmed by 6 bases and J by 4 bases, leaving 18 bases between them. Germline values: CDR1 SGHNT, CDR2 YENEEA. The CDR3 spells CASSLSGGTVTEAFF. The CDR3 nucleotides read TGTGCCAGCAGTCTCTCGGGGGGTACCGTCACTGAAGCTTTCTTT. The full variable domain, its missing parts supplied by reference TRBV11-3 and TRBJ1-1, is EAGVVQSPRYKIIEKKQPVAFWCNPISGHNTLYWYLQNLGQGPELLIRYENEEAVDDSQLPKDRFSAERLKGVDSTLKIQPAELGDSAVYLCASSLSGGTVTEAFFGQGTRLTVV.

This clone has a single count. CDR3: CASSERETQYF. The CDR3 DNA reads TGTGCCAGCAGCGAGAGGGAGACCCAGTACTTC. The chain employs TRBV28 and TRBJ2-5; the D is unclear. Trimming cost V 6 bases and J 5 bases, with 7 bases left between them. The CDR3 runs 11 residues. Germline CDR1 MDHEN, CDR2 SYDVKM.